Included here is one TCR beta chain sequence, with context. This sample is drawn from a study of cytomegalovirus exposure and HLA in healthy donors. Germline lookup yields CDR1 SGHKS and CDR2 YYEKEE (reference sequence). This CDR3 comprises 16 residues. V was pared by 4 bases and J by 0 bases, with 11 bases between. The PCR had 60 Vbeta and 13 Jbeta primers. Assay used: immunoSEQ multiplex PCR; TCRdb lists only in-frame clones, some missing. Of 180,000 or so clones listed, around 75% are singletons. This chain uses TRBV5-5 with TRBJ1-6, with D possibly TRBD1 on 6 matching bases. The clonotype was recovered from a woman in her thirties or forties in good health and CMV-seropositive. The material sequenced was PBMCs. The CDR3: CASSQRGSSYNSPLHF. The CDR3 bases are TGTGCCAGCAGCCAGAGGGGGAGCTCCTATAATTCACCCCTCCACTTT.